This record covers a single T cell receptor beta chain. The record originates from a study of response to subunit inactivated influenza vaccine. TCRdb reprocessed the RT-PCR reads via MiXCR and lists one record per CDR3 protein. The sample has 700,000 to 800,000 distinct CDR3 sequences, around 20% seen once. The sequence derives from a man aged 50 to 59 who received an inactivated influenza vaccine. Sequenced material: PBMCs from blood, taken 4 to 6 days after vaccination.

The chain's CDR3 is CSATGDGETQYF. In DNA, the CDR3 is TGCAGTGCTACGGGTGATGGGGAGACCCAGTACTTC. V gene TRBV20-1 combines with J gene TRBJ2-5; D is unresolved. Germline CDR1 is DFQATT and CDR2 is SNEGSKA (reference sequence). The V gene lost 4 bases and the J gene lost 5 bases, with 11 bases spanning the gap. This CDR3 spans 12 amino acids.